These T cell receptor beta chains were read from a single sample in a study of blood T cell repertoires in COVID-19. Clones were sequenced by immunoSEQ multiplex PCR, and TCRdb holds only the in-frame ones, with some missing. The profile shows 310,000 or so clones, 70% to 90% of them singletons. Material: peripheral blood. The receptors were sampled from a woman in her 30s who had recovered from COVID-19. Each CDR3 is given with its conserved first and last residue. A D gene is named only where the DNA matches it firmly. Size values are once, few and many counts, or a class for expanded clones, and some rows have none.

V gene: TRBV6-6; clone size: NA; D gene: NA; J gene: TRBJ1-5; CDR3 protein: CASIAAGADQPQHF; CDR3 DNA: TGTGCCAGCATCGCGGCGGGGGCAGATCAGCCCCAGCATTTT
V gene: TRBV11-2; clone size: NA; D gene: NA; J gene: TRBJ1-6; CDR3 protein: CASSVSGTEGSPLHF; CDR3 DNA: TGTGCCAGCAGCGTCTCCGGGACGGAGGGGTCACCCCTCCACTTT
V gene: TRBV11-2; clone size: NA; D gene: TRBD2; J gene: TRBJ2-1; CDR3 protein: CASSPSGGGPYNEQFF; CDR3 DNA: TGTGCCAGCAGCCCTAGCGGGGGGGGACCATACAATGAGCAGTTCTTC
V gene: TRBV6-5; clone size: NA; D gene: NA; J gene: TRBJ2-7; CDR3 protein: CASGAQAYEQYF; CDR3 DNA: TGTGCCAGCGGGGCTCAGGCCTACGAGCAGTACTTC
V gene: TRBV2; clone size: few; D gene: NA; J gene: TRBJ1-5; CDR3 protein: CASSERETGGRPQHF; CDR3 DNA: TGTGCCAGCAGTGAAAGGGAGACAGGCGGGCGGCCCCAGCATTTT
V gene: TRBV19; clone size: NA; D gene: TRBD1; J gene: TRBJ2-5; CDR3 protein: CASSAPGQGTRETQYF; CDR3 DNA: TGTGCCAGTAGTGCCCCGGGACAGGGGACTAGGGAGACCCAGTACTTC
V gene: TRBV28; clone size: NA; D gene: TRBD2; J gene: TRBJ2-3; CDR3 protein: CASTSGIVRDTQYF; CDR3 DNA: TGTGCCAGCACGAGCGGGATCGTGCGAGATACGCAGTATTTT
V gene: TRBV11-3; clone size: NA; D gene: NA; J gene: TRBJ2-7; CDR3 protein: CASSSRKGTDSYEQYF; CDR3 DNA: TGTGCCAGCAGCTCCCGTAAAGGTACCGACAGCTACGAGCAGTACTTC
V gene: TRBV19; clone size: NA; D gene: NA; J gene: TRBJ1-2; CDR3 protein: CASSLWTDHYGYTF; CDR3 DNA: TGTGCCAGTAGTCTCTGGACAGACCATTATGGCTACACCTTC
V gene: TRBV7-2; clone size: NA; D gene: NA; J gene: TRBJ1-2; CDR3 protein: CASSLNSQGGLLGYTF; CDR3 DNA: TGTGCCAGCAGCTTAAATTCGCAGGGAGGTTTGTTAGGCTACACCTTC
V gene: TRBV14; clone size: few; D gene: TRBD2; J gene: TRBJ2-2; CDR3 protein: CASRLAGGNGELFF; CDR3 DNA: TGTGCCAGCAGGCTAGCGGGAGGTAACGGGGAGCTGTTTTTT
V gene: TRBV5-6; clone size: NA; D gene: TRBD2; J gene: TRBJ2-7; CDR3 protein: CASSLETTSGSYEQYF; CDR3 DNA: TGTGCCAGCAGCTTGGAGACTACTAGCGGATCCTACGAGCAGTACTTC
V gene: TRBV5-5; clone size: NA; D gene: NA; J gene: TRBJ2-5; CDR3 protein: CASSGGGDLGETQYF; CDR3 DNA: TGTGCCAGCAGCGGCGGCGGGGACTTAGGGGAGACCCAGTACTTC
V gene: TRBV6-1; clone size: NA; D gene: NA; J gene: TRBJ2-7; CDR3 protein: CASSETGQSPSYEQYF; CDR3 DNA: TGTGCCAGCAGTGAAACAGGACAGTCACCGTCCTACGAGCAGTACTTC
V gene: TRBV27; clone size: NA; D gene: TRBD1; J gene: TRBJ1-2; CDR3 protein: CASMRTGTGGVVYYGYTF; CDR3 DNA: TGTGCCAGCATGAGAACTGGGACAGGGGGCGTCGTTTACTATGGCTACACCTTC
V gene: TRBV2; clone size: NA; D gene: TRBD2; J gene: TRBJ2-5; CDR3 protein: CASRTGGAANQETQYF; CDR3 DNA: TGTGCCAGCAGAACGGGGGGGGCAGCGAACCAAGAGACCCAGTACTTC
V gene: TRBV6-5; clone size: NA; D gene: NA; J gene: TRBJ1-4; CDR3 protein: CASSYLTGGGEKLFF; CDR3 DNA: TGTGCCAGCAGTTACCTGACGGGGGGTGGTGAAAAACTGTTTTTT
V gene: TRBV9; clone size: NA; D gene: NA; J gene: TRBJ1-3; CDR3 protein: CASSPQMEGGGNTIYF; CDR3 DNA: TGTGCCAGCAGCCCCCAAATGGAGGGCGGCGGAAACACCATATATTTT
V gene: TRBV6-2/TRBV6-3; clone size: once; D gene: NA; J gene: TRBJ2-7; CDR3 protein: CASSYETNYEQYF; CDR3 DNA: TGTGCCAGCAGTTACGAGACAAACTACGAGCAGTACTTC
V gene: TRBV5-1; clone size: NA; D gene: NA; J gene: TRBJ1-1; CDR3 protein: CASSPEAGRNTEAFF; CDR3 DNA: TGCGCCAGCAGCCCGGAGGCGGGCAGAAACACTGAAGCTTTCTTT
V gene: TRBV18; clone size: NA; D gene: TRBD1; J gene: TRBJ2-1; CDR3 protein: CASSPLTGGYNEQFF; CDR3 DNA: TGTGCCAGCTCACCACTTACAGGGGGCTACAATGAGCAGTTCTTC
V gene: TRBV6-5; clone size: NA; D gene: NA; J gene: TRBJ1-1; CDR3 protein: CASTNAGHTEAFF; CDR3 DNA: TGTGCCAGCACCAACGCAGGGCACACTGAAGCTTTCTTT
V gene: TRBV7-9; clone size: NA; D gene: NA; J gene: TRBJ1-6; CDR3 protein: CASSLVRGSGNSPLHF; CDR3 DNA: TGTGCCAGCAGCTTAGTTAGGGGAAGTGGGAATTCACCCCTCCACTTT
V gene: TRBV27; clone size: NA; D gene: TRBD2; J gene: TRBJ2-1; CDR3 protein: CASSLSASGSYEQFF; CDR3 DNA: TGTGCCAGCAGTTTATCGGCTAGCGGGAGTTATGAGCAGTTCTTC
V gene: TRBV6-4; clone size: few; D gene: NA; J gene: TRBJ2-2; CDR3 protein: CASSETGGTGELFF; CDR3 DNA: TGTGCCAGCAGTGAGACGGGTGGGACCGGGGAGCTGTTTTTT
V gene: TRBV12-3/TRBV12-4; clone size: NA; D gene: NA; J gene: TRBJ2-7; CDR3 protein: CASRQNYEQYF; CDR3 DNA: TGTGCCAGCAGACAAAACTACGAGCAGTACTTC
V gene: TRBV5-1; clone size: NA; D gene: TRBD1; J gene: TRBJ1-3; CDR3 protein: CASSLETGAGNTIYF; CDR3 DNA: TGCGCCAGCAGCTTGGAGACAGGGGCTGGAAACACCATATATTTT